What follows describes a single TCR beta chain. The clone's antigen remains unknown. Base qualities are not recorded, but no much larger clone differs from it by a single base. V is trimmed back by 5 bases and J by 5 bases, and the junction contains 4 bases that no gene match accounts for. Taken from cysteine to phenylalanine, the CDR3 has 13 residues. Only the CDR3 region is kept as DNA, spanning 39 bases read in frame from base 1. Library preparation used PCR. The sequencing machine was an Illumina HiSeq 2500. To reduce PCR and sequencing biases, unique molecular identifiers were built into the TCR beta cDNA libraries. Roughly 0.5 million cDNA molecules were obtained per 1 to 10 million input T cells, so each molecule approximated one T cell. Patient libraries were prepared and sequenced with the same protocol used for the earlier healthy control dataset. Within a given batch, samples were prepared together, multiplexed and sequenced on the same HiSeq lane. The authors' analysis ran thus. Raw barcoded reads were processed with MIGEC, and single-read molecular identifier groups were discarded before consensus assembly and CDR3 extraction. Clonotype tables were post-analysed with VDJtools, and diversity was normalized by down-sampling all datasets to the smallest sample size. To correct batch-related cross-sample contamination, repertoire overlap clustering matched CDR3 amino acid sequences but not nucleotide sequences. TCRdb redid the processing of the public reads, applying fastp at Q25 and MiXCR, and retained in-frame beta chains. Rows with a matching CDR3 protein are joined into one entry that keeps the most common DNA and genes. TCRdb, not the original authors, processed these V and J calls. Here the sample has roughly 430,000 distinct CDR3 sequences; approximately 39% occur a single time. The biggest ten clones account for 6% to 9% of the sample.

The data were taken from a study of post-analysis software for immune sequencing data (dated by TCRdb to the mid-2010s). A note on the overall study: Relapsing-remitting, secondary progressive and progressive-relapsing multiple sclerosis were recorded as disease courses, and subtype annotation was lacking for some patients. A subset of samples was prepared in parallel using single-end sample barcoding, then pooled and co-amplified after Illumina adapter ligation. Patient repertoires were compared against roughly 12 previously published healthy control repertoires from donors aged roughly 6 to 26 years. The research as a whole found: Significantly lower normalized Chao1 diversity was found in multiple sclerosis patients than in controls, suggesting substantial peripheral T-cell clonal expansion. The control group was slightly older than the multiple sclerosis patient group. Four or five TRBV segments, including TRBV5-6, TRBV5-1 and TRBV20-1, were significantly more frequent in patients than controls. Direct clustering with F measure showed strong co-clustering of samples prepared in the same batch, prompting a batch-effect correction.

To demonstrate the VDJtools post-analysis software, TCR beta repertoires were profiled from the peripheral blood of over ten young patients with multiple sclerosis. The patients with multiple sclerosis were children and adolescents between roughly 6 and 15 years of age. This receptor was obtained from a girl aged 2-10 years with multiple sclerosis. Sequenced: blood. The rearranged chain carries TRBV12-3 or TRBV12-4 and TRBJ2-5, and 8 junction bases match TRBD1. For the CDR3, the sequence is CASSPRGRETQYF. The DNA is as follows: TGTGCCAGCAGTCCCAGGGGGCGTGAGACCCAGTACTTC.